This T cell receptor (beta chain) was recorded in a study of CD8+CD57+ T cells in acquired aplastic anemia. The overall study: DNA recovered from sorted CD4+ and CD8+ cells had a mean of approximately 3 ug.

Trimming took 5 bases from V and 4 from J, leaving 15 bases between them. Germline V gene sequence: CDR1 LGHNA, CDR2 YSLEER. The CDR3 extends over 14 amino acids. CDR3 and TCR beta VDJ profiling relied on genomic DNA as the template. TCRdb analysed the reads with MiXCR anew, one entry per CDR3 protein. Among around 500,000 distinct CDR3 sequences listed, roughly 34% were seen once. There are a few counts of this clonotype. Individuals selected for sequencing had exhibited CD8+CD57+ cell expansion on flow cytometry. The material sequenced was sorted CD4+, CD8+, or CD8+CD57+ T cells (not recorded which) from PBMCs. V and J are TRBV4-3 and TRBJ2-7, with D perhaps TRBD1 or TRBD2 (7 bases each). The source is a human donor with aplastic anemia. Written as DNA, the CDR3 is TGCGCCAGCAGCACGCGACAGGGAGGGTACGAGCAGTACTTC. Amino acid sequence: CASSTRQGGYEQYF.